This TCR beta chain appears in the sequencing data of a study of T-cell memory formation after mild COVID-19. CDR1 is SGHRS, CDR2 YFSETQ, per germline. The length of the CDR3 is 13 residues. The ends were cut back, 5 bases at V and 2 bases at J, with 11 bases in the middle. TCRalpha and TCRbeta libraries used 5'RACE with constant-segment primers and UMIs. MiXCR, applied by TCRdb to the 5' RACE reads, yields one record per CDR3 protein. The sample gives over 450,000 distinct CDR3 sequences, about 20% of which show up once; around 12% is in the top ten. The table lists this clonotype with a few counts. The antigen is not known. Study results and caveats: Clones contracting day 15 to 85 were balanced CD4/CD8; later expanders leaned CD4+. The CD4+ clones that contracted clustered mainly within CM and EM, and the CD8+ clones concentrated in EMRA. A subset of responding clones appeared in pre-infection memory, suggesting cross-reactive memory joined.

The TCR sequence derives from an adult woman who had mild COVID-19 (a few samples of this study predate the infection). Cell type and time point are not known. Sequenced input: PBMCs or a T cell subset sorted from them (not recorded which). The genes are TRBV5-1 and TRBJ2-7; D may be TRBD1 or TRBD2 (5 bases each). DNA for the CDR3: TGCGCCAGCAGGCGGGCAGGGACCTACGAGCAGTACTTC. Residues: CASRRAGTYEQYF.